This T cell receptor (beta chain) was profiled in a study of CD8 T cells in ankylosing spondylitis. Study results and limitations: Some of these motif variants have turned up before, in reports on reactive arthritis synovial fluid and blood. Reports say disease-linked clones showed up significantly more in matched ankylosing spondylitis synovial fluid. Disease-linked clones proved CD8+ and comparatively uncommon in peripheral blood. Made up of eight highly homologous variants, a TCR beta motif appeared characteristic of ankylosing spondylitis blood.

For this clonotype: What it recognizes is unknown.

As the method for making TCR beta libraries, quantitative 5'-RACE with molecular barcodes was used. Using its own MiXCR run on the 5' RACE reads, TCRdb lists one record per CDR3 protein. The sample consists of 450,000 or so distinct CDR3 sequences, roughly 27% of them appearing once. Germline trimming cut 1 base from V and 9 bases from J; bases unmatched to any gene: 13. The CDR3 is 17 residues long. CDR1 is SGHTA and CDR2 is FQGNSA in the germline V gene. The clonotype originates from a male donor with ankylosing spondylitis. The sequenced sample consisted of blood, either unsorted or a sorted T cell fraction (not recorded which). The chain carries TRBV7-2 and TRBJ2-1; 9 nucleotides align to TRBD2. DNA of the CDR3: TGTGCCAGCAGCTTAGTAGGTGGGACTAGCTCCACTTTTGAGCAGTTCTTC. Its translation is CASSLVGGTSSTFEQFF.